These 27 T cell receptor beta chains were all obtained from the same sample, sequenced in a study of T cell repertoires in cytomegalovirus infection. Antigens of these TCRs are unknown. MiXCR, applied by TCRdb to the reads, yields one record per CDR3 protein. The data show 550,000 to 850,000 distinct CDR3 sequences, with 30% to 40% seen just once and over 15% held by the top ten. This specimen consisted of cultured PBMCs, obtained from culture after CMV antigen stimulation. These receptors all come from a human donor in good health (CMV status not recorded). Some clones in this sample may be carry-over from other donors' samples.

The J gene is TRBJ2-3, the V gene TRBV20-1; the match to TRBD2 covers 11 bases. This CDR3 region has 14 residues. Germline CDR1 is DFQATT and CDR2 is SNEGSKA (reference sequence). With V trimmed by 3 bases and J by 6 bases, 5 bases remained unmatched. The CDR3 DNA sequence: TGCAGTGCTAGGTTAGCGGGAGGGGATGATACGCAGTATTTT. It encodes CSARLAGGDDTQYF.

This rearrangement joins TRBV2 to TRBJ2-7, with D perhaps matching TRBD2 (6 bases). Germline V gene sequence: CDR1 SNHLY, CDR2 FYNNEI. Trimming cost V 6 bases and J 0 bases, with 15 bases left between them. The CDR3 totals 15 residues. This CDR3 is CASRGTRRGSYEQYF. The CDR3, as DNA: TGTGCCAGCAGGGGGACCCGGAGGGGCTCCTACGAGCAGTACTTC.

This clonotype was observed many times. The CDR3 DNA is TGTGCCAGCAGCTTAGCATATCAGCCCCAGCATTTT. Protein: CASSLAYQPQHF. The chain has TRBV7-2 and TRBJ1-5; D is ambiguous. The CDR3 has 12 amino acids. Germline CDR1 is SGHTA and CDR2 is FQGNSA. The V and J ends lost 0 bases and 5 bases respectively, with 2 bases between them.

The sample holds many counts of this clonotype. This chain links TRBV7-2 with TRBJ2-5; TRBD1 matches at 7 bases. Germline assignment: CDR1 SGHTA and CDR2 FQGNSA. This CDR3 has 16 amino acids. Germline trimming cut 5 bases from V and 5 bases from J; bases unmatched to any gene: 14. As DNA, the CDR3 is TGTGCCAGCAGCCACCCAGCCCCCCAGGGGGTGGAGACCCAGTACTTC. Protein product: CASSHPAPQGVETQYF.

The chain combines TRBV4-1 with TRBJ1-5, with 8 bases identical to TRBD1. The germline V gene has CDR1 MGHRA and CDR2 YSYEKL. J gave up 5 bases and V 3 bases, and 3 bases lay outside the gene matches. This CDR3 comprises 14 residues. CDR3 protein: CASSQTGADQPQHF. The CDR3 nucleotides are TGCGCCAGCAGCCAGACAGGGGCTGATCAGCCCCAGCATTTT.

The gene calls are TRBV6-6 and TRBJ2-5; TRBD2 matches at 7 bases. The CDR3 length is 14 residues. The V and J ends lost 6 bases and 3 bases, in that order; junction bases with no gene match: 7. Germline V gene data show CDR1 as MNHNY and CDR2 as SVGAGI (reference sequence). CDR3 sequence (DNA): TGTGCCAGCAGCCAGGGAGGGTGGGAAGAGACCCAGTACTTC. Translation gives CASSQGGWEETQYF.

This clonotype was counted many times. This chain uses TRBV7-2 with TRBJ2-3; either TRBD1 or TRBD2 may supply D (6 bases each). V dropped 5 bases and J dropped 2 bases, with 20 bases sitting between them. CDR1 SGHTA and CDR2 FQGNSA come from the germline V gene. The CDR3 is 17 residues long. This chain's CDR3 is CASSTRDTRDSTDTQYF. The CDR3 DNA reads as TGTGCCAGCAGCACTCGGGACACCCGGGACTCCACAGATACGCAGTATTTT.

This clonotype was detected a few times. The chain links TRBV27 to TRBJ1-4; D is undetermined. The CDR3 is made up of 16 amino acids. Germline CDR1 reads MNHEY; CDR2 reads SMNVEV (reference sequence). Trimming removed 8 bases at V and 0 bases at J, with 16 bases between. CDR3 residues: CASPSRSTTTNEKLFF. The CDR3 DNA sequence: TGTGCCAGCCCGAGTCGAAGCACAACAACTAATGAAAAACTGTTTTTT.

V gene TRBV28 combines with J gene TRBJ2-5, with a tentative D call TRBD1 (6 bases). V lost 2 bases and J lost 2, with 12 bases in between. The CDR3 has 15 residues. The germline gives CDR1 MDHEN, CDR2 SYDVKM. CDR3 sequence: CASSLMVTGQETQYF. Here the CDR3 DNA reads TGTGCCAGCAGTTTAATGGTTACAGGGCAAGAGACCCAGTACTTC. The complete variable domain, with remaining parts taken from reference TRBV28 and TRBJ2-5, reads DVKVTQSSRYLVKRTGEKVFLECVQDMDHENMFWYRQDPGLGLRLIYFSYDVKMKEKGDIPEGYSVSREKKERFSLILESASTNQTSMYLCASSLMVTGQETQYFGPGTRLLVL.

The CDR3 is CASSSPPLAGGTDTQYF. The CDR3 coding sequence is TGTGCCAGTAGTTCCCCCCCCCTAGCGGGGGGCACAGATACGCAGTATTTT. The chain uses TRBV19 and TRBJ2-3; 10 nucleotides agree with TRBD2. The germline V gene has CDR1 LNHDA and CDR2 SQIVND (reference sequence). V lost 5 bases and J lost 1; bases outside the gene matches: 9. The CDR3 is 17 residues long.

The V call is TRBV7-3, the J call TRBJ2-1; D is undetermined. The CDR3 covers 14 residues. V lost 0 bases and J 8 bases, leaving 11 bases between the germline ends. The germline V gene has CDR1 SGHTA and CDR2 FQGTGA. Here the CDR3 DNA reads TGTGCCAGCAGCTTAACAGGGTATGTCGATGAGCAGTTCTTC. Residues: CASSLTGYVDEQFF.

This clonotype was observed at least ten times. The chain employs TRBV7-2 and TRBJ2-1; 10 bases line up with TRBD2. The J segment lost 0 bases and the V segment lost 5 bases, leaving 13 bases of the junction unmatched. The CDR3 sequence is 19 residues long. In germline, CDR1 is SGHTA, CDR2 FQGNSA. CDR3 sequence: CASSPLAGGKLSSYNEQFF. The CDR3 bases are TGTGCCAGCAGCCCATTAGCGGGAGGAAAACTAAGCTCCTACAATGAGCAGTTCTTC. The variable domain in full, completed from reference TRBV7-2 and TRBJ2-1, reads GAGVSQSPSNKVTEKGKDVELRCDPISGHTALYWYRQSLGQGLEFLIYFQGNSAPDKSGLPSDRFSAERTGGSVSTLTIQRTQQEDSAVYLCASSPLAGGKLSSYNEQFFGPGTRLTVL.

The chain employs TRBV3-1 and TRBJ2-7; 7 nucleotides agree with TRBD1. Unmatched junction bases numbered 3, after V lost 8 bases and J lost 2 bases. Looked up from germline, CDR1 is LGHDT and CDR2 is YNNKEL (reference sequence). This CDR3 region has 12 residues. The CDR3: CASGDRAYEQYF. The CDR3, as DNA: TGTGCCAGCGGCGACAGGGCCTACGAGCAGTACTTC.

Regarding this clonotype: A much larger clone sits a single nucleotide away, making a read error possible. V is TRBV7-2 and J is TRBJ2-6; D perhaps matches TRBD1 (6 bases). Germline values: CDR1 SGHTA, CDR2 FQGNSA. The germline V and J ends were trimmed by 3 bases and 8 bases, with 17 bases remaining between them. The CDR3 is 16 residues long. The CDR3 is CASSFAHRAGSNVLTF. CDR3 in DNA: TGTGCCAGCAGCTTTGCCCACAGGGCCGGGTCCAACGTCCTGACTTTC.

There are a few counts of this clonotype. The chain is built from TRBV6-8 and TRBJ2-3; 8 bases agree with TRBD1. Germline assignment: CDR1 MNHGY and CDR2 SAAAGT. The CDR3 loop spans 16 amino acids. After removal of 0 bases from V and 5 bases from J, the junction contained 7 bases not matched to a gene. The CDR3 coding sequence is TGTGCCAGCAGTTACTCCCGGACAGGGTGGGGAGATACGCAGTATTTT. Amino acid sequence: CASSYSRTGWGDTQYF.

This clonotype was counted only a few times. This chain uses TRBV2 with TRBJ1-2; tentative D call: TRBD1 (6 bases). The CDR3 is made up of 14 amino acids. V was clipped by 11 bases and J by 4 bases, with 20 bases between them. Germline CDR1 and CDR2: SNHLY and FYNNEI. The CDR3 DNA is TGTGCCGATAGGGACTTAACAGGGTCCTATGGCTACACCTTC. It encodes CADRDLTGSYGYTF. The variable domain in full, with the rest retrieved from reference TRBV2 and TRBJ1-2, is EPEVTQTPSHQVTQMGQEVILRCVPISNHLYFYWYRQILGQKVEFLVSFYNNEISEKSEIFDDQFSVERPDGSNFTLKIRSTKLEDSAMYFCADRDLTGSYGYTFGSGTRLTVV.

V usage is TRBV6-5 and J usage is TRBJ1-1; 7 bases line up with TRBD1. Germline lookup yields CDR1 MNHEY and CDR2 SVGAGI. The CDR3 extends over 15 amino acids. Losses at the gene ends were 5 bases for V and 2 bases for J; bases not matched to a gene: 8. In nucleotides, the CDR3 is TGTGCCAGCAGTGGCCGGGACAGAGATAACACTGAAGCTTTCTTT. Protein: CASSGRDRDNTEAFF.

V and J are TRBV14 and TRBJ2-3; D perhaps matches TRBD2 (6 bases). Germline V lookup: CDR1 SGHDN, CDR2 FVKESK. V lost 6 bases, J lost 2 bases, and 18 bases lay in between. The CDR3 runs to 16 residues. The CDR3 here is CASSRLSGAVTDTQYF. The CDR3 DNA follows: TGTGCCAGCAGTCGTCTTAGCGGAGCGGTCACAGATACGCAGTATTTT.

This clonotype has a handful of counts. This rearrangement joins TRBV7-6 to TRBJ2-7; TRBD2 matches 13 bases. J gave up 3 bases and V 4 bases, and 6 bases lay outside the gene matches. CDR3 size: 16 residues. Germline V lookup: CDR1 SGHVS, CDR2 FNYEAQ. CDR3 DNA sequence: TGTGCCAGCAGCTCCGGGACTAGCGGGAACCTCTACGAGCAGTACTTC. Translation gives CASSSGTSGNLYEQYF.

This clonotype was recorded at least ten times. The chain employs TRBV7-2 and TRBJ1-3, with 9 bases identical to TRBD1. V lost 0 bases to trimming and J lost 4 bases; unmatched junction nucleotides: 4. The CDR3 length is 16 residues. Germline loops: CDR1 SGHTA, CDR2 FQGNSA. The CDR3 loop is CASSLAGTGSGNTIYF. DNA for the CDR3: TGTGCCAGCAGCTTAGCCGGGACAGGGAGCGGAAACACCATATATTTT.

The table lists this clonotype with a few counts. This chain uses TRBV7-2 with TRBJ2-7; 9 bases align to TRBD2. V shed 0 bases and J 4 bases; nucleotides not matched to a gene: 4. CDR1 and CDR2 from the germline V gene are SGHTA and FQGNSA. This CDR3 is 15 amino acids long. CDR3 region: CASSLAASGTYEQYF. The CDR3 coding sequence is TGTGCCAGCAGCTTAGCGGCTAGCGGGACGTACGAGCAGTACTTC.

This clonotype was recorded a few times. V and J are TRBV7-2 and TRBJ2-3; TRBD1 aligns across 7 bases. V was pared by 3 bases and J by 8 bases, with 2 bases of the junction left unmatched. This CDR3 comprises 12 residues. Germline CDR1 and CDR2: SGHTA and FQGNSA. The CDR3 sequence is CASSFSGGTQYF. The CDR3 DNA reads as TGTGCCAGCAGCTTCTCAGGGGGTACGCAGTATTTT. Full variable domain (missing parts from reference TRBV7-2 and TRBJ2-3): GAGVSQSPSNKVTEKGKDVELRCDPISGHTALYWYRQSLGQGLEFLIYFQGNSAPDKSGLPSDRFSAERTGGSVSTLTIQRTQQEDSAVYLCASSFSGGTQYFGPGTRLTVL.

This clonotype occurred a few times. CDR3: CASRGGLAAETQYF. CDR3 nucleotides: TGTGCCAGCAGGGGGGGGCTAGCGGCCGAGACCCAGTACTTC. This chain links TRBV6-1 with TRBJ2-5; perhaps TRBD2 as D (7 bases). The germline gives CDR1 MNHNS, CDR2 SASEGT. Trimming took off 6 bases at V and 5 bases at J, with 16 bases between the two ends. This CDR3 spans 14 amino acids.

V is TRBV4-1 and J is TRBJ2-7, with D uncertain. CDR1 is MGHRA and CDR2 is YSYEKL in the germline V gene. With 0 bases removed from V and 0 bases from J, the gap between germline ends came to 15 bases. This CDR3 is built from 17 residues. The CDR3 is CASSQEPPNRYSYEQYF. In DNA form, the CDR3 reads TGCGCCAGCAGCCAAGAGCCCCCCAATAGGTACTCCTACGAGCAGTACTTC.

This clonotype was observed many times. This sequence joins TRBV7-2 and TRBJ1-5; D gene uncertain. V lost 6 bases and J 1 base, leaving 13 bases between the germline ends. The length of the CDR3 is 15 residues. CDR1 and CDR2 (germline): SGHTA, FQGNSA. CDR3 residues: CASSPRGGSNQPQHF. The CDR3 DNA follows: TGTGCCAGCAGTCCGCGGGGAGGCAGCAATCAGCCCCAGCATTTT.

The chain uses TRBV4-1 and TRBJ1-1; D uncertain. The CDR3 runs to 13 residues. Trimming cost V 3 bases and J 5 bases, with 10 bases left between them. Germline V gene data show CDR1 as MGHRA and CDR2 as YSYEKL. CDR3 sequence reads: CASSQLPGTEAFF. CDR3 DNA sequence: TGCGCCAGCAGCCAGCTCCCGGGGACTGAAGCTTTCTTT.

The chain recombines TRBV28 with TRBJ2-7; D remains unclear. The CDR3 spans 11 residues. V gave up 8 bases and J gave up 6 bases, with 11 bases separating them. CDR1 and CDR2 from the germline V gene are MDHEN and SYDVKM. As DNA, the CDR3 is TGTGCCAGCGGAATTACGGGCGAGCAGTACTTC. It translates to CASGITGEQYF.